This entry is about one T cell receptor beta chain. Its antigen is unidentified. Method: immunoSEQ multiplex PCR; TCRdb's copy keeps in-frame clones and lacks some. Altogether about 2.3 million clones are present, 85% to 95% being singletons, with the ten largest covering 0.3% to 0.4%. This sample was included in a study of shared clonotypes between healthy human individuals. About the research overall: Participating donors consisted of two women and a few men aged 18 to 49. Notes on the study in general: Around 5.3% of naive CD4 clonotypes were shared across four donors. Blood was the sole source, and tissue repertoires probably differ.

Germline V gives CDR1 LGHNA, CDR2 YSLEER. This CDR3 has 16 residues. Trimming took 4 bases from V and 3 from J; bases not matched to a gene: 10. There were no recent acute infections or vaccinations among the donors, who were healthy HIV-negative adults. The sequence came from a man aged 18 to 29 in good health. Some clones in this sample may be carry-over from other donors' samples. Sequenced: naive CD4+ T cells from PBMCs. As to subset: CD45RA+ positively selected. The J gene is TRBJ2-7, the V gene TRBV4-3; 9 positions match TRBD1. The CDR3 DNA follows: TGCGCCAGCAGCCGCGGCGTTGGGACAGGGAACTACGAGCAGTACTTC. Translating gives CASSRGVGTGNYEQYF.